These T cell receptor beta chains were read from a single sample in a study of T cells in localized non-small cell lung cancer. Libraries were prepared by immunoSEQ multiplex PCR; TCRdb keeps only in-frame clonotypes and omits some of them. The sample comprises tens of thousands of clones, about four fifths of which are singletons, and 20% rests with the top ten. The specimen comprised peripheral blood, sampled before any cancer treatment. These receptor sequences come from a female donor older than 55 with stage II squamous cell lung carcinoma. Both conserved end residues are part of each CDR3. D genes are given only for firm matches. Clone size is not always given. Where it is, it says once, few, many or a class for expanded clones.

J gene,clone size,D gene,V gene,CDR3 protein,CDR3 DNA
TRBJ2-7,-,TRBD2,TRBV6-1,CASSASGGQYEQYF,TGTGCCAGCAGTGCTAGCGGGGGACAATACGAGCAGTACTTC
TRBJ2-1,-,-,TRBV4-3,CASSQELDNEQFF,TGCGCCAGCAGCCAAGAATTGGACAATGAGCAGTTCTTC
TRBJ2-3,-,TRBD1,TRBV19,CASSIGGTGSTDTQYF,TGTGCCAGTAGTATAGGGGGGACAGGGAGCACAGATACGCAGTATTTT
TRBJ2-7,few,TRBD1,TRBV5-6,CASSSGTGAFYEQYF,TGTGCCAGCAGCTCAGGGACAGGGGCGTTCTACGAGCAGTACTTC
TRBJ2-5,-,-,TRBV7-2,CASSPYGQETQYF,TGTGCCAGCAGCCCGTACGGCCAAGAGACCCAGTACTTC
TRBJ1-1,-,-,TRBV5-5,CASSSFIVNTEAFF,TGTGCCAGCAGCTCTTTTATAGTGAACACTGAAGCTTTCTTT
TRBJ2-1,-,-,TRBV5-4,CASSFPAGPYNEQFF,TGTGCCAGCAGCTTCCCGGCGGGGCCCTACAATGAGCAGTTCTTC
TRBJ1-2,-,-,TRBV6-5,CASSQTWSYTF,TGTGCCAGCAGCCAGACCTGGAGCTACACCTTC
TRBJ2-3,few,-,TRBV6-9,CAIQGSTDTQYF,TGTGCCATCCAGGGGAGCACAGATACGCAGTATTTT
TRBJ1-1,-,-,TRBV19,CASSIRQVGAPGTEAFF,TGTGCCAGTAGTATAAGGCAAGTGGGGGCCCCGGGTACTGAAGCTTTCTTT
TRBJ1-4,-,-,TRBV13,CASSLRAGTRRNEKLFF,TGTGCCAGCAGCTTACGGGCAGGGACGAGGCGTAATGAAAAACTGTTTTTT
TRBJ2-1,-,-,TRBV5-4,CASSLVRRDNEQFF,TGTGCCAGCAGCTTGGTGCGGAGGGACAATGAGCAGTTCTTC
TRBJ2-1,-,-,TRBV4-3,CASSQGQRVLYNEQFF,TGCGCCAGCAGCCAAGGTCAACGGGTTCTCTACAATGAGCAGTTCTTC
TRBJ2-7,-,-,TRBV7-9,CASSQKRGAGGSYEQYF,TGTGCCAGCAGTCAAAAAAGGGGGGCAGGGGGCTCCTACGAGCAGTACTTC
TRBJ2-7,-,-,TRBV21-1,CASSKVSLAGGSSYEQYF,TGTGCCAGCAGCAAAGTGTCCTTAGCGGGGGGGAGCTCCTACGAGCAGTACTTC
TRBJ2-7,once,-,TRBV7-2,CASSSSPYEQYF,TGTGCCAGCAGCTCTTCTCCCTACGAGCAGTACTTC
TRBJ1-4,-,-,TRBV6-1,CASSRNPGRNEKLFF,TGTGCCAGCAGCAGAAACCCGGGGAGAAATGAAAAACTGTTTTTT
TRBJ2-5,few,TRBD2,TRBV11-1,CASRSGGLETQYF,TGTGCCAGCAGGAGCGGGGGACTGGAGACCCAGTACTTC
TRBJ1-3,once,-,TRBV6-1,CASSDVDGGNTIYF,TGTGCCAGCAGTGATGTGGATGGTGGAAACACCATATATTTT
TRBJ2-5,-,TRBD2,TRBV12-5,CASGSGGARETQYF,TGTGCTAGTGGTTCCGGGGGGGCACGGGAGACCCAGTACTTC
TRBJ1-4,-,-,TRBV29-1,CSVGGRDEKLFF,TGCAGCGTTGGGGGGCGGGATGAAAAACTGTTTTTT
TRBJ2-7,few,TRBD2,TRBV6-5,CASSLGGMGSYEQYF,TGTGCCAGCAGTTTGGGGGGGATGGGCTCCTACGAGCAGTACTTC
TRBJ2-7,once,-,TRBV10-3,CAISESGGATYEQYF,TGTGCCATCAGTGAGTCGGGGGGCGCTACCTACGAGCAGTACTTC
TRBJ2-3,-,TRBD2,TRBV11-2,CASSLGSGGPLSDTQYF,TGTGCCAGCAGCTTAGGTAGCGGGGGCCCCCTTTCAGATACGCAGTATTTT
TRBJ2-7,once,TRBD1,TRBV6-6,CASRLIQGSYEQYF,TGTGCCAGCCGACTCATACAGGGGTCCTACGAGCAGTACTTC
TRBJ2-2,-,-,TRBV30,CAWATVAELFF,TGTGCCTGGGCTACAGTTGCGGAGCTGTTTTTT
TRBJ1-4,-,-,TRBV5-1,CASSLGGATNEKLFF,TGCGCCAGCAGCTTGGGGGGTGCAACTAATGAAAAACTGTTTTTT
TRBJ2-1,-,TRBD1,TRBV11-2,CASSSYSGGQGGLFF,TGTGCCAGCAGCTCCTATAGTGGGGGACAGGGGGGTTTGTTCTTC
TRBJ1-2,-,-,TRBV4-2,CASSQASGVRYGYTF,TGTGCCAGCAGCCAAGCGTCAGGAGTCCGCTATGGCTACACCTTC
TRBJ1-1,-,-,TRBV7-3,CASSSQANTEAFF,TGTGCCAGCAGCTCCCAAGCTAACACTGAAGCTTTCTTT
TRBJ1-1,-,-,TRBV5-4,CASSHRRGDTTEAFF,TGTGCCAGCAGCCATAGACGGGGAGATACCACTGAAGCTTTCTTT